These 2 T cell receptor beta chains were all obtained from the same sample, sequenced in a study of blood T cell repertoires in COVID-19. TCRdb's table, derived via immunoSEQ multiplex PCR, lists solely in-frame clones and lacks some. The repertoire holds about 200,000 clones, with around 85% as singletons. The sequenced sample was PBMCs or T cells enriched from blood (not recorded which). The receptors were gathered from a woman in her thirties or forties with acute COVID-19.

This rearrangement joins TRBV19 to TRBJ2-7, with D maybe TRBD1 (6 bases). Germline V gene lookup returns CDR1 LNHDA and CDR2 SQIVND (reference sequence). Trimming shortened V by 10 bases and J by 0 bases, and 16 bases separated the two germline ends. The CDR3 has 14 residues. The CDR3: CATSQGFHSYEQYF. As DNA, the CDR3 is TGTGCCACGAGTCAGGGGTTCCACTCCTACGAGCAGTACTTC.

This sequence joins TRBV5-4 and TRBJ1-2; D call uncertain. The germline V gene encodes CDR1 SGHNT and CDR2 YYREEE (reference sequence). Deletions cut 4 bases from V and 4 bases from J, with 11 bases between. The CDR3 totals 13 residues. The CDR3 coding sequence is TGTGCCAGCAGCGTGACACCTCGCTATGGCTACACCTTC. It encodes CASSVTPRYGYTF.